This TCR beta chain was sequenced for a study of beta chain features in type 1 diabetes. This clone turned up a few times. Expressed TCRB transcripts got sequenced, as all isolated RNA was reverse transcribed. TCRdb keeps only in-frame clones here, not all; method: immunoSEQ multiplex PCR. The profile shows some 410,000 clones, about an eighth of them singletons. Researchers reported sorting CD4+ naive, central memory, regulatory and stem cell-like memory cells via CD45RO/CCR7/CD25/CD127/CD95/CD27. Trimming stripped 0 bases from V and 8 bases from J, with 8 bases between. CDR3 length equals 13 residues. Germline V gives CDR1 SGHAT, CDR2 FQNNGV.

The sample was naive CD4+ T cells from blood. The chain carries TRBV11-2 and TRBJ2-1; D might be TRBD2 (5 bases). The receptor's source is a woman aged 18 to 35 in good health. DNA of the CDR3: TGTGCCAGCAGCTTAGATATCGGGGATGAGCAGTTCTTC. It translates to CASSLDIGDEQFF.